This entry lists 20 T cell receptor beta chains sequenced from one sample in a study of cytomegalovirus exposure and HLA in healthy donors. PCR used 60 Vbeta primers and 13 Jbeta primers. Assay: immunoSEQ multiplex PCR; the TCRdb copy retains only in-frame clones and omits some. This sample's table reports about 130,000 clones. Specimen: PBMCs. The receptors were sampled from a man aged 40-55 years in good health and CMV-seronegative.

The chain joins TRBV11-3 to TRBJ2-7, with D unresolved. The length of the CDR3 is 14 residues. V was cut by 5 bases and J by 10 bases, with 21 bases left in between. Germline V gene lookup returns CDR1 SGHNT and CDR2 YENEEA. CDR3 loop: CASSPPVPTTKQYF. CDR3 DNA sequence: TGTGCCAGCAGCCCACCCGTCCCAACTACTAAACAGTACTTC.

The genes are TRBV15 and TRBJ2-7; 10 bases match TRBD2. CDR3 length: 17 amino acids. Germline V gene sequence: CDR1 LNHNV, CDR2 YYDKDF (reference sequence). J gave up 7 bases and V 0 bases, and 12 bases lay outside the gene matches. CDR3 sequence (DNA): TGTGCCACCAGCAGAGATTTTGGAAGCGGGAGGGCCAGAGAGCAGTACTTC. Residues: CATSRDFGSGRAREQYF.

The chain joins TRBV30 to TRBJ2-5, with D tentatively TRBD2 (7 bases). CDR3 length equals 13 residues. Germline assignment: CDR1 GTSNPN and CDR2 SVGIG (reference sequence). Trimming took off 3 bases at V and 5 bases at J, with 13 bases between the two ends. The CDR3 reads CAWSGGLRETQYF. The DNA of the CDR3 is TGTGCCTGGAGCGGGGGGCTCCGGGAGACCCAGTACTTC. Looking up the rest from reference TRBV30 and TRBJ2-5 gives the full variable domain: SQTIHQWPATLVQPVGSPLSLECTVEGTSNPNLYWYRQAAGRGLQLLFYSVGIGQISSEVPQNLSASRPQDRQFILSSKKLLLSDSGFYLCAWSGGLRETQYFGPGTRLLVL.

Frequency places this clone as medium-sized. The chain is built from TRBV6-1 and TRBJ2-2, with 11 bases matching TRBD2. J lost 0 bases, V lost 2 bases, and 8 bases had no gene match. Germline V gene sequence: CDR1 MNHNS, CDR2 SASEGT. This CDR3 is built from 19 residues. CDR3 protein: CASSEWFGTSGPNTGELFF. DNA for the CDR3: TGTGCCAGCAGTGAATGGTTTGGGACTAGCGGACCGAACACCGGGGAGCTGTTTTTT.

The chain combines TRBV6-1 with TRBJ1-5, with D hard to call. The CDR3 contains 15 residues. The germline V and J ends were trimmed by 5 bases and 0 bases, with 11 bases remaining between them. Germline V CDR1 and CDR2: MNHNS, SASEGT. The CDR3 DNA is TGTGCCAGCAGTCCGACATTTTATAGCAATCAGCCCCAGCATTTT. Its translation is CASSPTFYSNQPQHF.

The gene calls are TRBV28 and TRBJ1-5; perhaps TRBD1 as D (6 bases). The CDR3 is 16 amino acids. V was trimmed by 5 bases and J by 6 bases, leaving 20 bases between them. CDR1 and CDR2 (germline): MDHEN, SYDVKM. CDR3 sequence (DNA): TGTGCCAGCAGTCCGTGGTCGGGGGGGGGCGGTCAGCCCCAGCATTTT. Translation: CASSPWSGGGGQPQHF.

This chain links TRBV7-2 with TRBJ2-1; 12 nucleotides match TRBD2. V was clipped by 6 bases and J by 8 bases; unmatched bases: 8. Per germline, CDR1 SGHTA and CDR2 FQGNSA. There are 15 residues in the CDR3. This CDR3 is CASRRRTSGMYEQFF. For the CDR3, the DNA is TGTGCCAGCAGAAGAAGGACTAGCGGGATGTATGAGCAGTTCTTC.

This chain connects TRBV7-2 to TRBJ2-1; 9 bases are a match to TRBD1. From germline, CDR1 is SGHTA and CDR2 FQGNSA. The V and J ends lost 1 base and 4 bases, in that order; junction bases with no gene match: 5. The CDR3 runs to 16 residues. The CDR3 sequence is CASSLGTGVGYNEQFF. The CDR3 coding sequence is TGTGCCAGCAGCTTAGGGACAGGGGTGGGATACAATGAGCAGTTCTTC.

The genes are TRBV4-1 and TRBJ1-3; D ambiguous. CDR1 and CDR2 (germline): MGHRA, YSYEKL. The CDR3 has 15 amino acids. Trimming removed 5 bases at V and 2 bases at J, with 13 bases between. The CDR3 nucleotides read TGCGCCAGCAGCACGTTGCAGTTACCTGGAAACACCATATATTTT. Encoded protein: CASSTLQLPGNTIYF.

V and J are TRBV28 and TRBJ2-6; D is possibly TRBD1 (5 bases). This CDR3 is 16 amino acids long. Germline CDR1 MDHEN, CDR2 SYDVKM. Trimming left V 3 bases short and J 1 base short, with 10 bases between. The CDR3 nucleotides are TGTGCCAGCAGTTTGGTTGGGGCTTCTGGGGCCAACGTCCTGACTTTC. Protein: CASSLVGASGANVLTF.

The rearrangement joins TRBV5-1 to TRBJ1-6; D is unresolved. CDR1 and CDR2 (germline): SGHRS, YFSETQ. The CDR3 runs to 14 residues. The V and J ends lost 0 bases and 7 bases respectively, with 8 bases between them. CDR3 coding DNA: TGCGCCAGCAGCTTGGGGGCTAGCAATTCACCCCTCCACTTT. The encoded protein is CASSLGASNSPLHF.

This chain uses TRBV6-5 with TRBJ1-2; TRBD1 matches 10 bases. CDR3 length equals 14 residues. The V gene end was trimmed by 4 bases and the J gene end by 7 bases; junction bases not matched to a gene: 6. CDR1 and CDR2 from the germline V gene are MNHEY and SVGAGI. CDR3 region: CASSFDGTGVGYTF. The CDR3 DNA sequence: TGTGCCAGCAGTTTCGACGGGACAGGGGTTGGCTACACCTTC.

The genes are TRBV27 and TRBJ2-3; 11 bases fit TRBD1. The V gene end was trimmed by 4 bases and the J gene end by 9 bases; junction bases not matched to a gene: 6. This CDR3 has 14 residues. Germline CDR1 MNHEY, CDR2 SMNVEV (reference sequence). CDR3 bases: TGTGCCAGCAGTTGGGACAGGGGGTTTACGACGCAGTATTTT. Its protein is CASSWDRGFTTQYF.

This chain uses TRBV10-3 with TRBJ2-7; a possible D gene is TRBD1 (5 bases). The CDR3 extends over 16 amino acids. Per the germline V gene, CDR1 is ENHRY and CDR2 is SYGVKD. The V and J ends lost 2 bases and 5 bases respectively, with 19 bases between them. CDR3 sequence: CAISETDRTNQDEQYF. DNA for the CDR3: TGTGCCATCAGTGAGACCGATAGGACAAATCAGGACGAGCAGTACTTC.

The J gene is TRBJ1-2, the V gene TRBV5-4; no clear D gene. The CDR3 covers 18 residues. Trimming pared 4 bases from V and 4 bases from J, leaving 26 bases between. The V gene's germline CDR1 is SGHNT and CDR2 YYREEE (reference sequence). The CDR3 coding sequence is TGTGCCAGCAGCCCCCGAACCCGAGAGTCTTTTCCAGGCTATGGCTACACCTTC. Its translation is CASSPRTRESFPGYGYTF.

The CDR3 is CASSLATGGSGNTIYF. CDR3 sequence (DNA): TGTGCCAGCAGCTTAGCCACAGGGGGCTCTGGAAACACCATATATTTT. The rearrangement links TRBV7-8 to TRBJ1-3; TRBD1 matches 8 bases. V trimming: 0 bases; J trimming: 0 bases; junction bases outside the gene matches: 1. Germline lookup yields CDR1 SGHVS and CDR2 FQNEAQ. This CDR3 contains 16 residues. Looking up the rest from reference TRBV7-8 and TRBJ1-3 gives the full variable domain: GAGVSQSPRYKVAKRGQDVALRCDPISGHVSLFWYQQALGQGPEFLTYFQNEAQLDKSGLPSDRFFAERPEGSVSTLKIQRTQQEDSAVYLCASSLATGGSGNTIYFGEGSWLTVV.

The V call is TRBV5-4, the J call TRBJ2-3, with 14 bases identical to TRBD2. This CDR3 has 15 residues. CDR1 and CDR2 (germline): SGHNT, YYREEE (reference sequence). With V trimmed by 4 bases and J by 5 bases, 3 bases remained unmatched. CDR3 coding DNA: TGTGCCAGCAGCACGACTAGCGGGAGGGGAGATACGCAGTATTTT. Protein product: CASSTTSGRGDTQYF.

The CDR3 loop is CASSLDSLHYNEQFF. DNA of the CDR3: TGTGCCAGCAGCTTAGATTCATTACACTACAATGAGCAGTTCTTC. The gene calls are TRBV7-9 and TRBJ2-1; D is unclear. Trimming cost V 1 base and J 3 bases, with 10 bases left between them. Germline CDR1 SEHNR, CDR2 FQNEAQ (reference sequence). The CDR3 has 15 amino acids.

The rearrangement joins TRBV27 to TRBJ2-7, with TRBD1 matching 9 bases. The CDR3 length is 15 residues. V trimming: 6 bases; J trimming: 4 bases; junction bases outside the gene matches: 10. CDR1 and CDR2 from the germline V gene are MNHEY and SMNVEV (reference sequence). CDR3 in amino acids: CASSLGQGKVYEQYF. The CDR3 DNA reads TGTGCCAGCAGCTTGGGACAGGGAAAGGTGTACGAGCAGTACTTC.

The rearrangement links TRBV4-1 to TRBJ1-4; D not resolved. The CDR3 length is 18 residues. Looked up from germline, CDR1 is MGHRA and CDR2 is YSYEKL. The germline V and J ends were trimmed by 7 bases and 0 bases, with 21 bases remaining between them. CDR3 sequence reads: CASTAVGWRAATNEKLFF. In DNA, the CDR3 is TGCGCCAGCACCGCAGTGGGATGGAGGGCTGCAACTAATGAAAAACTGTTTTTT.